These 14 T cell receptor beta chains were sequenced from one sample in a study of OX40 agonist ivuxolimab in advanced cancers. Libraries were prepared by immunoSEQ multiplex PCR; TCRdb keeps only in-frame clonotypes and omits some of them. Among about 62,000 clones listed, approximately 81% were seen once. The input for sequencing was CD4+ or CD8+ T cells sorted from blood, taken in a trial of the OX40 agonist ivuxolimab. The source of these receptors is an adult with an advanced solid tumor such as melanoma, head and neck, liver or kidney cancer.

The V and J genes are TRBV6-5 and TRBJ2-1; D remains unclear. Germline V lookup: CDR1 MNHEY, CDR2 SVGAGI. The CDR3 is made up of 11 amino acids. The ends were cut back, 0 bases at V and 9 bases at J, with 3 bases in the middle. CDR3 in DNA: TGTGCCAGCAGTTACTCGAGTGAGCAGTTCTTC. Protein sequence: CASSYSSEQFF.

The rearrangement uses TRBV7-3 and TRBJ2-1; 13 bases map to TRBD2. V lost 6 bases and J lost 2; bases outside the gene matches: 1. The CDR3 runs 15 residues. Germline V lookup: CDR1 SGHTA, CDR2 FQGTGA. CDR3 amino acids: CASRLAGGAYNEQFF. The CDR3 bases are TGTGCCAGCAGACTAGCGGGAGGGGCCTACAATGAGCAGTTCTTC.

The chain couples TRBV27 to TRBJ1-6; unclear D gene. V was shortened by 6 bases and J by 0 bases, with 9 bases between the two germline ends. Looked up from germline, CDR1 is MNHEY and CDR2 is SMNVEV (reference sequence). The CDR3 consists of 15 residues. In DNA form, the CDR3 reads TGTGCCAGCAGAACTAGGAGCTCCTATAATTCACCCCTCCACTTT. It codes for CASRTRSSYNSPLHF.

The chain joins TRBV29-1 to TRBJ1-1; D call uncertain. Germline values: CDR1 SQVTM, CDR2 ANQGSEA. CDR3 length equals 13 residues. Trimming removed 1 base from V and 1 base from J, with 7 bases in between. CDR3 sequence (DNA): TGCAGCGTTGAAGTCACCAAGAACACTGAAGCTTTCTTT. This codes for CSVEVTKNTEAFF.

V and J are TRBV18 and TRBJ1-1; D gene uncertain. The CDR3 has 14 residues. Trimming pared 3 bases from V and 4 bases from J, leaving 12 bases between. CDR1 and CDR2 from the germline V gene are KGHSH and LQKENI. CDR3 sequence: CASSPGMMGTEAFF. The CDR3 coding sequence is TGTGCCAGCTCACCCGGGATGATGGGCACTGAAGCTTTCTTT.

The chain combines TRBV11-2 with TRBJ1-1; possible D gene TRBD1, 6 bases. The CDR3 extends over 14 amino acids. V dropped 3 bases and J dropped 4 bases, with 12 bases sitting between them. CDR1 and CDR2 (germline): SGHAT, FQNNGV. The chain's CDR3 is CASSLPGASTEAFF. The CDR3 DNA follows: TGTGCCAGCAGCTTGCCAGGGGCGAGCACTGAAGCTTTCTTT. Filled out from reference TRBV11-2 and TRBJ1-1, the complete variable domain reads EAGVAQSPRYKIIEKRQSVAFWCNPISGHATLYWYQQILGQGPKLLIQFQNNGVVDDSQLPKDRFSAERLKGVDSTLKIQPAKLEDSAVYLCASSLPGASTEAFFGQGTRLTVV.

V and J are TRBV29-1 and TRBJ1-6; D unclear. Trimming shortened V by 6 bases and J by 10 bases, and 16 bases separated the two germline ends. The germline gives CDR1 SQVTM, CDR2 ANQGSEA. This CDR3 is 13 amino acids long. The CDR3 DNA is TGCAGCGTGAGGACGGGTTCGGAGTCACCCCTCCACTTT. Residues: CSVRTGSESPLHF. Full variable domain (remainder filled in from reference TRBV29-1 and TRBJ1-6): SAVISQKPSRDICQRGTSLTIQCQVDSQVTMMFWYRQQPGQSLTLIATANQGSEATYESGFVIDKFPISRPNLTFSTLTVSNMSPEDSSIYLCSVRTGSESPLHFGNGTRLTVT.

The rearrangement joins TRBV6-4 to TRBJ2-3; 9 bases are a match to TRBD2. Germline-derived CDR1 and CDR2 are MRHNA and SNTAGT. Trimming removed 5 bases from V and 4 bases from J; junction bases left unmatched: 7. This CDR3 has 15 residues. The CDR3 loop is CASSLASGAADTQYF. CDR3 nucleotide sequence: TGTGCCAGCAGTTTGGCTAGCGGGGCGGCAGATACGCAGTATTTT.

This clone was counted only a few times. The chain uses TRBV25-1 and TRBJ2-7; 9 bases align to TRBD1. J was trimmed by 5 bases and V by 4 bases; bases with no gene match: 6. Germline V gives CDR1 MGHDK, CDR2 SYGVNS. CDR3 length: 14 amino acids. The CDR3 sequence is CASSVPGQGHEQYF. As DNA, the CDR3 is TGTGCCAGCAGTGTCCCGGGACAGGGCCACGAGCAGTACTTC.

V gene TRBV4-2 combines with J gene TRBJ2-1; TRBD2 agrees at 8 bases. This CDR3 is built from 18 residues. CDR1 is LGHNA and CDR2 is YNFKEQ in the germline V gene. With 0 bases clipped from V and 0 bases from J, the junction kept 7 bases outside the gene matches. CDR3 sequence (DNA): TGTGCCAGCAGCCAAGATGGATTGGCGGGGGGCTCCTACAATGAGCAGTTCTTC. It translates to CASSQDGLAGGSYNEQFF.

The chain employs TRBV27 and TRBJ1-5; no clear D gene. Deletions cut 0 bases from V and 2 bases from J, with 2 bases between. The CDR3 extends over 13 amino acids. Germline values: CDR1 MNHEY, CDR2 SMNVEV (reference sequence). This CDR3 reads CASSLSGNQPQHF. For the CDR3, the DNA is TGTGCCAGCAGTTTATCAGGCAATCAGCCCCAGCATTTT.

A single count supports this clone. This chain uses TRBV5-4 with TRBJ2-3; no reliable D call. Germline V gene sequence: CDR1 SGHNT, CDR2 YYREEE (reference sequence). V was shortened by 1 base and J by 1 base, with 13 bases between the two germline ends. The CDR3 sequence is 16 residues long. The CDR3 DNA follows: TGTGCCAGCAGCTTGCCCCTCGGTGAAGGCACAGATACGCAGTATTTT. It specifies CASSLPLGEGTDTQYF.

The chain links TRBV6-5 to TRBJ1-4, with unresolved D. Germline CDR1 and CDR2: MNHEY and SVGAGI. Trimming stripped 0 bases from V and 5 bases from J, with 10 bases between. The CDR3 spans 15 residues. The chain's CDR3 is CASSYSTTFNEKLFF. Here the CDR3 DNA reads TGTGCCAGCAGTTACTCGACCACGTTCAATGAAAAACTGTTTTTT.

The V and J genes are TRBV6-1 and TRBJ1-1; D ambiguous. CDR1 is MNHNS and CDR2 is SASEGT in the germline V gene. The CDR3 is 14 residues long. Trimming cost V 1 base and J 11 bases, with 17 bases left between them. This CDR3 is CASSEVTAGSRAFF. The CDR3 DNA follows: TGTGCCAGCAGTGAAGTCACCGCGGGATCACGGGCTTTCTTT.